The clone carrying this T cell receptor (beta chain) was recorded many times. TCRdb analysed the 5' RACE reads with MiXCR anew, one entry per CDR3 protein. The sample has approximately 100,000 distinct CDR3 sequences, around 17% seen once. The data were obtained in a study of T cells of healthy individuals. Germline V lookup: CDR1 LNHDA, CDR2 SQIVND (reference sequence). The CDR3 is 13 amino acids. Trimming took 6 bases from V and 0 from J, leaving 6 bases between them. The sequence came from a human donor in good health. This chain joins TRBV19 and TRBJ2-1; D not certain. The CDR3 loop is CASRESSYNEQFF. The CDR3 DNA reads TGTGCCAGTAGGGAAAGCTCCTACAATGAGCAGTTCTTC.